This entry describes one T cell receptor (beta chain). No cognate antigen has been identified for it. The input lacks base qualities; no much larger clone sits a single base away. At the junction V is shortened by 8 bases and J by 5 bases, with 9 bases in between. Taken from the germline V gene, the CDR1 and CDR2 loops are MNHNS and SASEGT. The CDR3 goes from the cysteine to the phenylalanine over 11 residues. CDR3 DNA only is kept here, 33 bases in frame from base 1. TCR beta CDR3 regions were sequenced from DNA using the immunoSEQ Assay. Per the source publication's procedure: T cell density was computed as TCR beta template counts normalized to usable DNA estimated by amplifying housekeeping genes. Richness was estimated using the preseqR package, with extrapolation to 400,000 templates for PBMC samples and to 120,000 templates for tissue samples. Clonality was defined by subtracting Pielou's evenness from one. Tissue-enriched TCRs were identified by differential abundance testing using productive amino-acid clonotypes, minimum total count 5 and alpha 0.1. Repertoire overlap between compartments was quantified with the Jaccard Index and Morisita Overlap Index. GLIPH grouped TCR beta CDR3s together with public tetramer-defined viral CDR3s, and a viral motif had to include at least three viral sequences and show V-gene enrichment. Drawn from immuneACCESS, this table holds only the in-frame rearrangements with V and J called that TCRdb kept. Clones are partly lost; checked studies trace under half to an unresolved V gene and leave the rest unexplained. V and J calls and clone size come straight from that table; D and trimming were deduced from the DNA. Counted in this sample were around 35,000 clones; roughly 93% of them appeared once. Jointly, the top ten make up 7% to 9% of the sample.

The sample originates from a study of T cells in localized non-small cell lung cancer (TCRdb year 2020). About the full investigation: T cell repertoires of fewer than 250 early-stage NSCLC patients were analyzed, with tumors being compared against uninvolved tumor-adjacent lungs. The cohort comprised around 250 treatment-naïve NSCLC patients with resected, localized lung tumors. A mean age of around 66 years was recorded for the NSCLC patients, of whom 120 to 150 were male and some 99 were female. The investigation overall reported the following: Longer overall survival was associated with higher blood T cell density, whereas shorter survival was associated with higher adjacent-lung clonality. Because multi-region sequencing of the tumors was not done, intratumor heterogeneity could not be ruled out. Because the study design was exploratory, TCR variables were selected using unadjusted p-values without false-discovery rate correction. Uninvolved tumor-adjacent lung showed the highest T cell clonality, higher than tumor, which suggests more focused antigenic responses in the uninvolved tumor-adjacent lung. A median of around 57 of the top 100 tumor clones were detected in paired uninvolved adjacent lung, and around 27 of these tumor clones were also found among the top 100 clones of the paired uninvolved adjacent lung.

At diagnosis, peripheral blood, uninvolved tumor-adjacent lung and tumor were collected and stored as a combination of fresh-frozen and FFPE material. For TCR repertoire profiling, the blood samples were analyzed as peripheral blood mononuclear cells. The chain couples TRBV6-1 to TRBJ1-2, with TRBD1 as a weak D call on 5 bases. Material: peripheral blood, obtained before any cancer treatment. The TCR was taken from an older female donor with stage I lung adenocarcinoma. The CDR3 in this case is CASSPGYGYTF. The DNA reads as follows: TGTGCCAGCTCCCCAGGGTATGGCTACACCTTC.